This entry lists 15 T cell receptor beta chains sequenced from one sample in a study of CD8 T cells in ankylosing spondylitis. MiXCR was run by TCRdb on the 5' RACE reads, yielding one entry per CDR3 protein. This sample has some 270,000 distinct CDR3 sequences, with approximately 30% found just once. Sequenced material: blood, either unsorted or a sorted T cell fraction (not recorded which). The receptors here all came from a male donor with ankylosing spondylitis or in good health (not recorded which).

The chain is built from TRBV29-1 and TRBJ2-3; 7 bases fit TRBD2. With V trimmed by 6 bases and J by 5 bases, 8 bases remained unmatched. Germline values: CDR1 SQVTM, CDR2 ANQGSEA. This CDR3 has 13 residues. CDR3 residues: CSVAASGGDTQYF. The CDR3 DNA is TGCAGCGTCGCGGCTTCGGGGGGAGATACGCAGTATTTT.

V and J are TRBV9 and TRBJ2-3, with D possibly matching TRBD1 (5 bases). The CDR3 runs to 16 residues. V lost 0 bases and J lost 0, with 11 bases in between. The germline V gene has CDR1 SGDLS and CDR2 YYNGEE. The CDR3 bases are TGTGCCAGCAGCGTAGCCCTCAGGGCTAGCACAGATACGCAGTATTTT. Amino acids: CASSVALRASTDTQYF.

This clonotype was observed a handful of times. J is TRBJ2-5 and V is TRBV12-3 or TRBV12-4; D is possibly TRBD1 (5 bases). The V end was cut by 2 bases, the J end by 5 bases, with 18 bases between. The CDR3 extends over 16 amino acids. CDR3 nucleotides: TGTGCCAGCAGTTTAAGCCTCGGCAGGGTGAGGGAGACCCAGTACTTC. Protein product: CASSLSLGRVRETQYF.

This clonotype has just one count. A junction end diverges from the germline sequence, so it may reflect a read error. This chain connects TRBV27 to TRBJ2-1; TRBD2 aligns across 8 bases. The CDR3 is 15 amino acids. Germline V gene lookup returns CDR1 MNHEY and CDR2 SMNVEV (reference sequence). CDR3 protein: CASSAARGGSDDQFF. The CDR3 bases are TGTGCCAGCAGTGCGGCCCGGGGGGGTAGCGATGACCAGTTCTTC.

The chain combines TRBV7-2 with TRBJ1-2, with a possible D match to TRBD1 (5 bases). Germline-derived CDR1 and CDR2 are SGHTA and FQGNSA. The CDR3 runs 14 residues. Trimming pared 1 base from V and 4 bases from J, leaving 10 bases between. CDR3 amino acids: CASSLGGTVYGYTF. The CDR3 bases are TGTGCCAGCAGCTTAGGAGGGACGGTCTATGGCTACACCTTC.

The chain's CDR3 is CASSYSRLSTDTQYF. The CDR3 DNA follows: TGTGCCAGCAGTTACTCGAGACTCAGCACAGATACGCAGTATTTT. The gene calls are TRBV6-5 and TRBJ2-3; D call uncertain. The CDR3 has 15 amino acids. Germline CDR1 reads MNHEY; CDR2 reads SVGAGI. The V gene lost 0 bases and the J gene lost 0 bases, with 7 bases spanning the gap.

Only a few counts were recorded for this clonotype. The chain is built from TRBV20-1 and TRBJ1-1; no reliable D call. This CDR3 comprises 14 residues. Germline V CDR1 and CDR2: DFQATT, SNEGSKA (reference sequence). V was trimmed by 0 bases and J by 0 bases, leaving 8 bases between them. CDR3 loop: CSARDSTLNTEAFF. Here the CDR3 DNA reads TGCAGTGCTAGAGATAGTACCTTGAACACTGAAGCTTTCTTT.

The chain joins TRBV29-1 to TRBJ2-7; 8 bases map to TRBD1. The germline V gene encodes CDR1 SQVTM and CDR2 ANQGSEA. Trimming at V came to 7 bases and at J to 0 bases, leaving 5 bases not matched to a gene. CDR3 length: 13 residues. The CDR3 DNA reads as TGCAGCGGCACTACAGGGGGCTCCTACGAGCAGTACTTC. This encodes CSGTTGGSYEQYF.

The sample holds a few counts of this clonotype. The chain combines TRBV28 with TRBJ2-3; D is undetermined. Germline V gene data show CDR1 as MDHEN and CDR2 as SYDVKM. CDR3 length: 16 amino acids. Trimming removed 7 bases at V and 3 bases at J, with 20 bases between. CDR3 region: CASTSDRVSVTDTQYF. CDR3 in DNA: TGTGCCAGCACTTCTGACCGCGTCTCGGTTACAGATACGCAGTATTTT. The full variable domain, completed using reference TRBV28 and TRBJ2-3, is DVKVTQSSRYLVKRTGEKVFLECVQDMDHENMFWYRQDPGLGLRLIYFSYDVKMKEKGDIPEGYSVSREKKERFSLILESASTNQTSMYLCASTSDRVSVTDTQYFGPGTRLTVL.

This clonotype came up a few times. The chain carries TRBV5-6 and TRBJ2-1, with D possibly TRBD1 on 6 matching bases. This CDR3 comprises 16 residues. Trimming stripped 4 bases from V and 7 bases from J, with 21 bases between. The germline gives CDR1 SGHDT, CDR2 YYEEEE. Here the CDR3 DNA reads TGTGCCAGCAGCCAAACCGGGACACCAGTCGAGAATGAGCAGTTCTTC. It translates to CASSQTGTPVENEQFF.

V usage is TRBV20-1 and J usage is TRBJ2-3; tentatively, D is TRBD2 (6 bases). The CDR3 has 16 amino acids. Trimming left V 5 bases short and J 3 bases short, with 21 bases between. Germline loops: CDR1 DFQATT, CDR2 SNEGSKA (reference sequence). The CDR3: CSAEGRSGGTTDTQYF. For the CDR3, the DNA is TGCAGTGCTGAAGGGAGGAGCGGAGGTACGACAGATACGCAGTATTTT.

There are a few counts of this clonotype. The rearrangement links TRBV20-1 to TRBJ2-7; D remains ambiguous. The CDR3 has 12 amino acids. Germline loops: CDR1 DFQATT, CDR2 SNEGSKA (reference sequence). V was shortened by 1 base and J by 2 bases, with 6 bases between the two germline ends. CDR3 in DNA: TGCAGTGCTAGAGTCAAAACCTACGAGCAGTACTTC. Its translation is CSARVKTYEQYF.

The V and J genes are TRBV4-1 and TRBJ2-5; 12 bases fit TRBD2. Losses at the gene ends were 4 bases for V and 0 bases for J; bases not matched to a gene: 3. CDR3 size: 16 residues. CDR1 and CDR2 (germline): MGHRA, YSYEKL. CDR3 sequence: CASSLRTSGDQETQYF. Written as DNA, the CDR3 is TGCGCCAGCAGCCTACGGACTAGCGGGGACCAAGAGACCCAGTACTTC.

The rearrangement links TRBV4-1 to TRBJ2-7, with D perhaps TRBD2 (5 bases). CDR1 is MGHRA and CDR2 is YSYEKL in the germline V gene. The V and J ends lost 4 bases and 3 bases respectively, with 22 bases between them. The CDR3 contains 17 residues. Here the CDR3 reads CASSPDSAGSSFYEQYF. CDR3 sequence (DNA): TGCGCCAGCAGCCCAGATTCGGCGGGCAGCTCCTTCTACGAGCAGTACTTC.

The chain recombines TRBV3-1 with TRBJ1-1; D possibly corresponds to TRBD1 (5 bases). Trimming shortened V by 1 base and J by 5 bases, and 14 bases separated the two germline ends. Germline-derived CDR1 and CDR2 are LGHDT and YNNKEL (reference sequence). This CDR3 region has 15 residues. The CDR3 nucleotides are TGTGCCAGCAGCCAAGGAAGTTACGGGGGTACTGAAGCTTTCTTT. Protein: CASSQGSYGGTEAFF.